The 8 T cell receptor beta chains below were found in one sample sequenced in a study of blood T cells in healthy people across ages. A second PCR, run for roughly 7 to 11 cycles, used a sample-barcoded 5' primer plus a J-beta primer mix. One entry per CDR3 protein, called by TCRdb with MiXCR from the 5' RACE reads. The data show roughly 800,000 distinct CDR3 sequences, 55% to 75% seen once. The sample was blood. These TCRs come from a man aged 25 to 40 in good health.

The V call is TRBV7-2, the J call TRBJ1-2; D is possibly TRBD1 (5 bases). This CDR3 comprises 13 residues. V lost 5 bases and J 9 bases, leaving 16 bases between the germline ends. CDR1 is SGHTA and CDR2 is FQGNSA in the germline V gene. CDR3 in amino acids: CASSVDSSRRYTF. The CDR3 nucleotides are TGTGCCAGCAGCGTAGACAGTTCGCGGCGCTACACCTTC. Full variable domain (outside the CDR3, taken from reference TRBV7-2 and TRBJ1-2): GAGVSQSPSNKVTEKGKDVELRCDPISGHTALYWYRQSLGQGLEFLIYFQGNSAPDKSGLPSDRFSAERTGGSVSTLTIQRTQQEDSAVYLCASSVDSSRRYTFGSGTRLTVV.

This clonotype was recorded at least ten times. The V and J genes are TRBV25-1 and TRBJ1-2, with 11 bases aligning to TRBD1. Germline CDR1 and CDR2: MGHDK and SYGVNS. There are 14 residues in the CDR3. V was clipped by 3 bases and J by 6 bases; unmatched bases: 3. The CDR3 region is CASSEGTGGNGYTF. In DNA, the CDR3 is TGTGCCAGCAGTGAGGGGACAGGGGGTAATGGCTACACCTTC.

This sequence joins TRBV7-2 and TRBJ2-7; TRBD1 is a possible D gene (5 bases). The CDR3 contains 15 residues. Germline V gene sequence: CDR1 SGHTA, CDR2 FQGNSA. With 3 bases removed from V and 2 bases from J, the gap between germline ends came to 14 bases. The CDR3 coding sequence is TGTGCCAGCAGCTTCACAATCGACAGCCCCTACGAGCAGTACTTC. This translates into CASSFTIDSPYEQYF.

The chain links TRBV20-1 to TRBJ2-7, with 7 bases matching TRBD1. The CDR3 is 16 amino acids. Trimming at V came to 0 bases and at J to 5 bases, leaving 13 bases not matched to a gene. Germline loops: CDR1 DFQATT, CDR2 SNEGSKA (reference sequence). CDR3 in amino acids: CSARDPGRQGLHEQYF. In DNA form, the CDR3 reads TGCAGTGCTAGAGATCCGGGGAGACAGGGCCTTCACGAGCAGTACTTC.

The CDR3 protein is CASSPEREDGYTF. CDR3 sequence (DNA): TGTGCCAGCAGCCCAGAAAGGGAGGACGGCTACACCTTC. The J gene is TRBJ1-2, the V gene TRBV3-1; D not certain. CDR1 and CDR2 from the germline V gene are LGHDT and YNNKEL (reference sequence). V gave up 4 bases and J gave up 8 bases, with 14 bases separating them. The CDR3 has 13 residues.

This clonotype was counted a few times. The rearrangement links TRBV21-1 to TRBJ2-1; TRBD1, the table's D call, lacks a check against the DNA. TRBV21-1 is shown as a pseudogene. The CDR3 is made up of 17 amino acids. CDR3 protein: CASSKGASDRGDYEQFF. Here the CDR3 DNA reads TGTGCCAGCAGCAAAGGGGCATCGGACAGGGGCGACTATGAGCAGTTCTTC.

At least ten counts were recorded for this clonotype. The gene calls are TRBV5-1 and TRBJ2-1; 10 bases are shared with TRBD1. V shed 1 base and J 7 bases; nucleotides not matched to a gene: 5. CDR1 and CDR2 from the germline V gene are SGHRS and YFSETQ. The CDR3 consists of 15 residues. CDR3 in amino acids: CASSLIGGQGNEQFF. In DNA, the CDR3 is TGCGCCAGCAGCTTGATTGGGGGACAGGGGAATGAGCAGTTCTTC.

This clonotype came up a few times. The chain has TRBV20-1 and TRBJ1-2; D might be TRBD1 (6 bases). This CDR3 comprises 16 residues. CDR1 is DFQATT and CDR2 is SNEGSKA in the germline V gene (reference sequence). V lost 0 bases, J lost 8 bases, and 22 bases lay in between. This CDR3 is CSARDWDTYLHGGYTF. The CDR3, as DNA: TGCAGTGCTAGAGATTGGGACACGTATCTTCATGGGGGCTACACCTTC.